One and the same sample provided the 12 T cell receptor beta chains below, sequenced in a study of vaccination effects on CD4 cells after COVID-19. Antigen-specific CD4+ T cells were first expanded with viral peptide pools by the ViraFEST assay and only then sequenced. A 10-day culture period preceded the isolation of CD4+ T cells. It was between March and December 2020 that the person had a SARS-CoV-2 infection confirmed by PCR. What these receptors recognize is not known. TCRdb's table, derived via immunoSEQ multiplex PCR, lists solely in-frame clones and lacks some. This sample has 63,000 or so clones, with more than 65% found just once. The sample was CD4+ T cells from PBMCs cultured with HIV peptides, taken before COVID-19 vaccination. Indicated subset: HIV-1 Nef peptide pool negative control/reference culture. The receptors come from a human donor who had a prior SARS-CoV-2 infection.

The CDR3 sequence: CASSREGGGANVLTF. CDR3 nucleotides: TGTGCCAGCAGCAGAGAAGGTGGTGGGGCCAACGTCCTGACTTTC. The chain combines TRBV9 with TRBJ2-6; D gene unclear. V shed 4 bases and J shed 3 bases, with 11 bases lying between them. The CDR3 has 15 amino acids. The germline CDR1 and CDR2 sequences are SGDLS and YYNGEE.

This rearrangement joins TRBV7-9 to TRBJ2-1; D is unresolved. Trimming left V 0 bases short and J 10 bases short, with 13 bases between. This CDR3 has 14 amino acids. Germline V gene data show CDR1 as SEHNR and CDR2 as FQNEAQ (reference sequence). CDR3 residues: CASSLALGSQEQFF. DNA for the CDR3: TGTGCCAGCAGCTTAGCGCTAGGCTCCCAGGAGCAGTTCTTC.

The V gene is TRBV3-1 (or the pseudogene TRBV3-2), the J gene TRBJ1-2; D remains unclear. CDR3 length: 12 residues. V was cut by 5 bases and J by 6 bases, with 10 bases left in between. Germline V CDR1 and CDR2: LGHDT, YNNKEL (reference sequence). The CDR3 DNA reads TGTGCCAGCAGCTACATACGAGATGGCTACACCTTC. It is translated as CASSYIRDGYTF.

This clone is a singleton in its sample. The V gene is TRBV6-2 or TRBV6-3, the J gene TRBJ2-7; 10 nucleotides align to TRBD1. From germline, CDR1 is MNHEY and CDR2 SVGEGT. J was trimmed by 4 bases and V by 2 bases; bases with no gene match: 2. This CDR3 contains 14 residues. The CDR3 nucleotides read TGTGCCAGCAGTTACGACAGGGGGCTGTACGAGCAGTACTTC. Translation: CASSYDRGLYEQYF.

The genes are TRBV5-1 and TRBJ1-1; 8 bases match TRBD1. CDR1 is SGHRS and CDR2 is YFSETQ in the germline V gene. J lost 0 bases, V lost 4 bases, and 8 bases had no gene match. This CDR3 has 16 amino acids. The chain's CDR3 is CASSRAYRGLNTEAFF. The CDR3 bases are TGCGCCAGCAGCCGCGCATACAGGGGGTTGAACACTGAAGCTTTCTTT.

Only a few counts were recorded for this clone. This chain's CDR3 is CASSPDRFYEQYF. CDR3 nucleotides: TGTGCCAGCAGCCCGGACAGATTCTACGAGCAGTACTTC. The chain carries TRBV11-2 and TRBJ2-7, with a possible D match to TRBD1 (6 bases). Per the germline V gene, CDR1 is SGHAT and CDR2 is FQNNGV. V was trimmed by 5 bases and J by 3 bases, leaving 11 bases between them. The CDR3 consists of 13 residues.

V and J are TRBV10-1 and TRBJ2-7, with a tentative D call TRBD2 (6 bases). Germline V CDR1 and CDR2: WNHNN, SYGVQD (reference sequence). Trimming shortened V by 6 bases and J by 1 base, and 13 bases separated the two germline ends. The CDR3 has 14 residues. CDR3 nucleotide sequence: TGCGCCAGCAGGGGAGGCTCCCCTTCCTACGAGCAGTACTTC. This codes for CASRGGSPSYEQYF.

The chain has TRBV2 and TRBJ2-7; unclear D gene. The germline gives CDR1 SNHLY, CDR2 FYNNEI. V lost 1 base and J lost 7, with 8 bases in between. The CDR3 covers 12 residues. The CDR3: CASSEEVAEQYF. DNA of the CDR3: TGTGCCAGCAGTGAAGAAGTTGCGGAGCAGTACTTC.

The V call is TRBV18, the J call TRBJ1-1; D gene unclear. The germline V and J ends were trimmed by 6 bases and 8 bases, with 13 bases remaining between them. The germline gives CDR1 KGHSH, CDR2 LQKENI. The CDR3 extends over 12 amino acids. CDR3 in amino acids: CASSRQEAEAFF. Here the CDR3 DNA reads TGTGCCAGCTCGCGGCAGGAGGCCGAAGCTTTCTTT.

There are a few counts of this clone. This chain joins TRBV6-1 and TRBJ2-3; D remains ambiguous. Germline V CDR1 and CDR2: MNHNS, SASEGT. The CDR3 loop spans 17 amino acids. V was clipped by 1 base and J by 0 bases, with 14 bases between them. This chain's CDR3 is CASSEVRWTSSTDTQYF. The CDR3 DNA follows: TGTGCCAGCAGTGAAGTGAGGTGGACCAGTAGCACAGATACGCAGTATTTT.

The chain links TRBV7-8 to TRBJ1-3, with D possibly matching TRBD1 (5 bases). The CDR3 extends over 16 amino acids. The V end lost 5 bases, the J end lost 0 bases, and 14 bases lay between the germline ends. Germline-derived CDR1 and CDR2 are SGHVS and FQNEAQ. CDR3 protein: CASSRTWGSSGNTIYF. In DNA form, the CDR3 reads TGTGCCAGCAGCCGGACTTGGGGCAGCTCTGGAAACACCATATATTTT.

The J gene is TRBJ2-3, the V gene TRBV11-1; D uncertain. In germline, CDR1 is SGHAT, CDR2 FQDESV (reference sequence). V lost 5 bases and J 1 base, leaving 7 bases between the germline ends. The CDR3 totals 13 residues. CDR3 nucleotides: TGTGCCAGCAGCATCCAAGGCACAGATACGCAGTATTTT. Its translation: CASSIQGTDTQYF.